This T cell receptor (beta chain) was documented in a study of cytomegalovirus exposure and HLA in healthy donors (dated 2017 in TCRdb). For the wider study: According to an earlier analysis of several hundred of the donors, 150 million to 200 million T cells yielded roughly 110 million unique TCR beta sequences and 250 to 350 Gb of sequence data. Genome-wide SNP genotypes for about three fifths of the 666 donors were used in a later genetic analysis, which treated that subset as a discovery cohort. Along with the 666-subject first cohort, a separate validation cohort of over a hundred different subjects was used. The later analysis used no new phenotypic data to find candidate immune exposures, relying instead on TCR beta sequences and their occurrence across donors. The study profiled the T cell repertoires of around 700 subjects by immunosequencing and related them to cytomegalovirus serostatus. An earlier analysis of approximately 630 of the donors applied high-throughput TCR beta sequencing to assess whether each TCR beta V gene segment acted as functional or pseudogenic. An early release covering 550 to 650 HLA-typed donors comprised 300 to 350 gigabases of sequencing data and 65 million to 100 million unique TCR sequences. The study aimed to test whether cataloging public T cell receptors could reveal signatures of past pathogen exposure. To predict cytomegalovirus infection status, the study brought together high-throughput TCR immunosequencing, statistical association of individual TCRs with disease status, and machine learning. Of the 300 to 450 genotyped donors, approximately 83% fell in the genetic ancestry cluster associated with self-reported Caucasian donors. Typing coverage varied by locus: roughly 620-640 donors for A, B, C, DRB1 and DQB1; around 560 for DQA1; over 600 for DPA1; 450 to 480 for DPB1. Among about 360 genotyped donors of the cohort, an average of roughly 240,000 unique TCR beta nucleotide sequences were sequenced per donor, around a sixth of them non-productive. HLA typing covered class I and class II loci at four-digit resolution. Every repertoire in the discovery cohort had been generated on one and the same sequencing platform. Donor age, sex, ethnicity and CMV serostatus were compiled alongside the repertoire data. To study patterns of TCR occurrence, a later analysis re-analyzed previously published TCR beta repertoires from under 750 donors and added high-resolution HLA genotyping. Four to six DR-DQ haplotypes were handled as single units for association and clustering, since linkage in the cohort was strong. Findings and caveats that apply to the study as a whole: Linkage disequilibrium might explain the correlated functional status among segregating V segments, but an unknown experimental factor could not be ruled out. A few of the identified cytomegalovirus-associated TCR beta chains were confirmed in vitro to be specific for cytomegalovirus antigens. In a later analysis, several top co-occurrence clusters were reported to appear linked to parvovirus B19, influenza, CMV and Epstein-Barr virus. A further reported finding was that TCR beta sequences accurately predicted the HLA-A and HLA-B alleles for most subjects in the first cohort. A group of highly shared sequence variants was considered likely to be a technical artifact of the sequencing pipeline. V-gene and J-gene trimming of TCR beta chains was associated with a missense DCLRE1C variant in a later genetic analysis, and the association was replicated in an independent cohort. According to a later analysis, most CMV-associated TCR beta chains appeared to be HLA-restricted, and the HLA associations seemed to be driven largely by CMV exposure. Assigning TCR associations to individual alleles was difficult when HLA alleles, especially DR and DQ, strongly co-occurred. In an earlier analysis of more than 500 of the donors, most TCR beta V segments appeared in productive rearrangements about 87% or about 30% of the time, broadly matching IMGT annotations. According to a later analysis, TCR association rates differed among HLA loci, with DRB1 alleles showing the most associated TCRs and HLA-C alleles showing the fewest. In a later analysis, HLA-associated TCR beta chains were found to be more clonally expanded and to have lower generation probabilities than equally common non-associated chains. In a later genetic analysis, fewer N-insertions in productive TCRs were reported among donors in an Asian-associated ancestry cluster than the roughly 700-donor mean. HLA typing was unavailable for some donors at each locus, so association tests used only the typed subset. Cytomegalovirus status was reported to be diagnosed by the classifier with high specificity and sensitivity in both the original and validation cohorts. Because the 87-base-pair reads could not distinguish some IMGT-functional V segments, including TRBV6-2 and TRBV6-3, those segments were excluded. Roughly uniform sequencing depth across donors was assumed in presence/absence analyses, although this assumption may not hold. Across donors, most TCR sequences were observed very rarely, whereas some public TCRs were present in many individuals. According to the authors, the approach could potentially be generalized to other disease states and immunological phenotypes. Immune exposure information for the cohort was limited to CMV serostatus. This cohort had only TCR beta chains sequenced, and the lack of alpha or paired-chain data limited which features could be detected. Specific HLA alleles were associated with 15,000 to 20,000 TCR beta sequences at a false discovery rate of 0.05 in a later analysis. Fewer than 20 rarely observed V segments, including chromosome 9 orphons, were excluded from the earlier analysis of several hundred of the donors because counts were too low. The study gave a list of about 170 TCR beta chains associated with cytomegalovirus.

Details on this clone: There is no known antigen for this receptor. No base-level quality is on record; no much larger clone is a single base apart.

The library was prepared using the immunoSEQ multiplex PCR assay. The multiplex PCR relied on a mix of 60 forward primers for TCR Vbeta segments and 13 reverse primers for TCR Jbeta segments. The CDR3 region of rearranged TCR beta genes was amplified from genomic DNA by a multiplex PCR assay. Amplified TCR beta libraries were sequenced as 87-base-pair reads on the Illumina HiSeq System. Per the source publication's procedure: A later analysis tallied tens of millions of unique TCR beta chains across the 666 repertoires, and around 10 million of those chains were shared by two or more donors. To remove PCR and sequencing errors, raw reads were error-corrected and collapsed into unique sequences using a nearest-neighbor algorithm that merged closely related sequences. V, D and J gene segments were assigned by aligning CDR3 sequences to IMGT reference sequences. For a sequence to be retained, a match of at least six nucleotides was required to both a V gene segment and a J gene segment. A rearrangement counted as productive if the CDR3 had no stop codons and remained in frame with V and J, and every other rearrangement counted as non-productive. Following IMGT convention, CDR3 was defined as the stretch from the second conserved V-encoded cysteine up to the conserved J-encoded phenylalanine. Sequences without an unambiguous match to a single V gene segment were excluded from the earlier analysis of almost 600 of the donors. In an earlier analysis of approximately 550 of the donors, V segments were called functional above 56.7% productive rearrangements and were called segregating when the between-donor standard deviation exceeded 5%. To diagnose cytomegalovirus status from the catalog of TCR beta chain sequences, a statistical classification framework was built. In a later analysis, V and J genes were assigned by comparing TCR nucleotide sequences against IMGT/GENE-DB human TR gene sequences. The TCRdist pipeline was used in a later analysis to assign CDR3 sequences and most-parsimonious VDJ recombination scenarios. A later analysis defined each TCR beta chain by its CDR3 amino acid sequence plus V-gene family, and excluded reads lacking a unique V-gene family. To address suspected cross-contamination and a sequencing artifact, a later analysis removed roughly 640 highly shared, low-generation-probability nucleotide sequences. A later analysis calculated a clonal expansion index for each public chain from normalized within-repertoire ranks of inferred template counts. Generation probabilities in a later analysis came from a VDJ recombination model fitted to out-of-frame rearrangements, and those results were checked against IGoR. In a later analysis, hypergeometric tests were used to score TCR-TCR, TCR-HLA and TCR-CMV co-occurrence, with a repertoire-size bias correction applied to TCR pairs. In a later analysis, false discovery rates were estimated by permuting HLA or CMV assignments 20 times. A later analysis grouped co-occurring TCRs with DBSCAN, adding TCRdist sequence similarity when clustering within HLA-allele-positive subsets. Repertoires with fewer than 30,000 or more than 120,000 public chains, plus five repertoires with anomalous nucleotide sharing, were excluded from co-occurrence clustering. TCRdb took over this immuneACCESS table, retaining in-frame rearrangements with V and J assigned. Such tables are incomplete; in checked studies, under half of the missing clones stem from an unresolved V gene, and the remainder is unexplained. Clone size and the V and J calls come from that table; the DNA yielded D and trimming. The sample table records 190,000 or so clones; around three quarters of these occur just once. The ten top clones hold 0.6% to 0.7% of the sample.

The cohort comprised 550 to 700 healthy bone marrow donors. At the time of sampling, all cohort members were nominally healthy, though unrecorded immune exposures were likely present. The donor tested CMV seronegative and was one of the 352 seronegative cohort members. A peripheral blood sample was provided by each donor, and peripheral blood mononuclear cells were used for TCR beta sequencing. The Qiagen DNeasy Blood Extraction Kit was used to extract genomic DNA from the blood cell samples. CDR1 and CDR2, looked up from the germline V gene (reference sequence), are SEHNR and FQNEAQ. From cysteine to phenylalanine, the CDR3 is 14 amino acids long. Only the CDR3 part of the read is kept: 42 bases, read in frame from the first base. Ends trimmed: V by 6 bases, J by 8 bases; bases unmatched to a gene: 6.

Material for sequencing was PBMCs. The chain joins TRBV7-9 to TRBJ1-6; 8 bases in the junction line up with TRBD1. This receptor was obtained from a boy aged 5-17 years in good health and CMV-seronegative. The CDR3 amino acid sequence is: CASRRDRIDSPLHF. The DNA sequence reads TGTGCCAGCAGGCGGGACAGGATAGATTCACCCCTCCACTTT.